This T cell receptor (beta chain) was captured by sequencing in a study of response to subunit inactivated influenza vaccine. Overall study results and limits: Each seasonal flu vaccination may recruit only limited new T cells, authors suggested.

Trimming removed 0 bases at V and 5 bases at J, with 16 bases between. Looked up from germline, CDR1 is DFQATT and CDR2 is SNEGSKA (reference sequence). CDR3 length: 15 residues. A single record per CDR3 protein comes from TCRdb applying MiXCR to the RT-PCR reads. The sample consists of 450,000 to 550,000 distinct CDR3 sequences, roughly 27% of them appearing once. About this clonotype itself: The target antigen is unknown.

The rearrangement joins TRBV20-1 to TRBJ2-5; D is ambiguous. The sample here was CD4+ T cells sorted from PBMCs, taken roughly 5 days after vaccination. The clonotype comes from a man over 45 who received an inactivated influenza vaccine. The CDR3 nucleotides read TGCAGTGCTAGAGATAACCCCAGGACCCGGGAGACCCAGTACTTC. This translates into CSARDNPRTRETQYF.